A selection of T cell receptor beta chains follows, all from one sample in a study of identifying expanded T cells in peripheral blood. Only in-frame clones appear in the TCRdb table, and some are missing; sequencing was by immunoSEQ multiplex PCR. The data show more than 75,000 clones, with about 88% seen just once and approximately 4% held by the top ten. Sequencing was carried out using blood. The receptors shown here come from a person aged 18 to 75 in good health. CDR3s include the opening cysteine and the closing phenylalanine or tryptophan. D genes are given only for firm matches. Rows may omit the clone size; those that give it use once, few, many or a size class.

TGTGCCAGCAGCCCGGACCGGGCGGGCTACACCTTC CASSPDRAGYTF once TRBV7-2 . TRBJ1-2
TGTGCCAGCAGCTTAACGCAGAAGGGCACTGAAGCTTTCTTT CASSLTQKGTEAFF . TRBV7-3 . TRBJ1-1
TGTGCCAGCAGCTTACCAGGGGGCACTGAAGCTTTCTTT CASSLPGGTEAFF . TRBV11-2 TRBD1 TRBJ1-1
TGTGCCAGCCGCCGACGGGGGCAGCAGTTCCCCGTTGGGGGCTACACCTTC CASRRRGQQFPVGGYTF . TRBV27 . TRBJ1-2
TGTGCCAGCAGCCGCGGTGGGGACGAGCAGTACTTC CASSRGGDEQYF . TRBV6-5 . TRBJ2-7
TGTGCCAGCAGTACTCGTAGAACTAGTAACTACAATGAGCAGTTCTTC CASSTRRTSNYNEQFF once TRBV28 . TRBJ2-1
TGTGCCAGCAGCGTATCGGCCAGGGAGGTAGAGACCCAGTACTTC CASSVSAREVETQYF . TRBV9 . TRBJ2-5
TGCAGTGCTCTGACAACCACTGAAGCTTTCTTT CSALTTTEAFF . TRBV20-1 . TRBJ1-1
TGCAGCGTTGAGGGACAGGGGGGGAATCGCGAGCAGTACTTC CSVEGQGGNREQYF . TRBV29-1 TRBD1 TRBJ2-7
TGTGCCAGCAGCTTATATGTCCATGAGCAGTTCTTC CASSLYVHEQFF few TRBV7-9 . TRBJ2-1
TGTGCCAGCAGCCAAGATCTCACAGGGAACACTGAAGCTTTCTTT CASSQDLTGNTEAFF few TRBV4-2 . TRBJ1-1
TGTGCCAGCTCACCCAACGGACAGGGAGACCCTGAAGCTTTCTTT CASSPNGQGDPEAFF once TRBV18 TRBD1 TRBJ1-1
TGTGCCAGCAGCTCGGGACAGGGGGACACCGGGGAGCTGTTTTTT CASSSGQGDTGELFF . TRBV28 TRBD1 TRBJ2-2
TGCGCCAGCAGCCCGCAGTCGGATACGCAGTATTTT CASSPQSDTQYF . TRBV5-1 . TRBJ2-3
TGTGCCCGGCCAGGGGTCCCGGGAAACACTGAAGCTTTCTTT CARPGVPGNTEAFF . TRBV19 . TRBJ1-1
TGTGCCTGGAGTGCCGGGACTAGCGGTCTGAAAGAGACCCAGTACTTC CAWSAGTSGLKETQYF . TRBV30 TRBD2 TRBJ2-5
TGTGCCAGCACCCTGAGCGGGTACAATGAGCAGTTCTTC CASTLSGYNEQFF . TRBV7-9 . TRBJ2-1
TGTGCCACCAGCAGAGTATTCCACGAGCAGTTCTTC CATSRVFHEQFF . TRBV15 . TRBJ2-1
TGTGCCAGCAGCCTTACAGGGAACACTGAAGCTTTCTTT CASSLTGNTEAFF . TRBV7-2 . TRBJ1-1
TGTGCCAGCAGTCCCAGGGTCGAAGCTTTCTTT CASSPRVEAFF . TRBV28 . TRBJ1-1
TGTGCCAGCAGCGCCGACAGGGGGCGAAACAATGAGCAGTTCTTC CASSADRGRNNEQFF . TRBV9 TRBD1 TRBJ2-1
TGCAGCGCCCGGACAGGGAGGAACACCGGGGAGCTGTTTTTT CSARTGRNTGELFF . TRBV29-1 TRBD1 TRBJ2-2
TGTGCCAGCAGTTTAAAGGGACAGGGGGTGTTCACTGAAGCTTTCTTT CASSLKGQGVFTEAFF . TRBV28 TRBD1 TRBJ1-1
TGTGCCAGCAGCCAAGACATCCCAGATACGCAGTATTTT CASSQDIPDTQYF . TRBV4-2 . TRBJ2-3
TGTGCCAGCAGTTTAGGCGGACCTAGCACAGATACGCAGTATTTT CASSLGGPSTDTQYF . TRBV27 . TRBJ2-3
TGTGCCAGCAGCCGGGGCGGGGTGTATGGCTACACCTTC CASSRGGVYGYTF . TRBV5-6 . TRBJ1-2
TGTGCCAGCAGCTTAGAGGGACAGACTGCGGGAAACACCATATATTTT CASSLEGQTAGNTIYF . TRBV7-9 TRBD1 TRBJ1-3
TGTGCCTGGAGTAAGGGACAGGGTCACGCCGGGGAGCTGTTTTTT CAWSKGQGHAGELFF . TRBV30 TRBD1 TRBJ2-2
TGCGCCAGCAGTTCCCCCCTGATGAACAATGAGCAGTTCTTC CASSSPLMNNEQFF . TRBV10-1 . TRBJ2-1
TGTGCCTGGAGTGGCAGGGCGGGTATTCGAAGTGAAAAACTGTTTTTT CAWSGRAGIRSEKLFF once TRBV30 . TRBJ1-4
TGTGCCAGCAGTTCCCCTAGCGGACCCACAGATACGCAGTATTTT CASSSPSGPTDTQYF . TRBV6-5 TRBD2 TRBJ2-3
TGCAGCGTTGAAACGGGGCCCTACGAGCAGTACTTC CSVETGPYEQYF few TRBV29-1 . TRBJ2-7
TGTGCCAGCAGAAACATGCCCGGGGCATCAGTCTTC CASRNMPGASVF . TRBV28 . TRBJ2-1
TGTGCCAGCAGCTTATTGGCCTGGGGGTCAGATACGCAGTATTTT CASSLLAWGSDTQYF . TRBV11-2 . TRBJ2-3
TGTGCCAGCAGCTTAGGGGTAGCGGGAGTAACAGATACGCAGTATTTT CASSLGVAGVTDTQYF . TRBV7-2 TRBD2 TRBJ2-3